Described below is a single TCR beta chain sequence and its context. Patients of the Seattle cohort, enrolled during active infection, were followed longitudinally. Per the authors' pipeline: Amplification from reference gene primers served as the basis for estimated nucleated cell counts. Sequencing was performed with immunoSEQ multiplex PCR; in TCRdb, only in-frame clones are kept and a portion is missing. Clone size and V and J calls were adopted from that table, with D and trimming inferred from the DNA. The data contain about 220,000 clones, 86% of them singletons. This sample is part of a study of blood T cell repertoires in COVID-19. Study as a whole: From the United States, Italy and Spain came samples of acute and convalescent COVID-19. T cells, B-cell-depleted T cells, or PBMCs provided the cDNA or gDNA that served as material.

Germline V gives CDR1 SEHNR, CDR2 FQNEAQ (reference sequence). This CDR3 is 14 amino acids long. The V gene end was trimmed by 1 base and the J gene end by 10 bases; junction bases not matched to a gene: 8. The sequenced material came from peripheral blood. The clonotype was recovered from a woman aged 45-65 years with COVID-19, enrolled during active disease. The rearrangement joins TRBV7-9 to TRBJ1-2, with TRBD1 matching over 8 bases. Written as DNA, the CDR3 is TGTGCCAGCAGCTTAGAGGGGACGACAGGGGCCTACACCTTC. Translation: CASSLEGTTGAYTF. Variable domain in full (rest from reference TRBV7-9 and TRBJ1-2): DTGVSQNPRHKITKRGQNVTFRCDPISEHNRLYWYRQTLGQGPEFLTYFQNEAQLEKSRLLSDRFSAERPKGSFSTLEIQRTEQGDSAMYLCASSLEGTTGAYTFGSGTRLTVV.